These 21 T cell receptor beta chains originate from one sample sequenced in a study of blood T cell repertoires in COVID-19. Libraries were prepared by immunoSEQ multiplex PCR; TCRdb keeps only in-frame clonotypes and omits some of them. The data contain approximately 300,000 clones, over 75% of them seen just once; the ten biggest clones take up more than 3%. The sample taken for sequencing was peripheral blood. Receptors originate from a woman aged 45-65 years with active or convalescent COVID-19.

This chain connects TRBV27 to TRBJ2-7; 11 nucleotides line up with TRBD1. The CDR3 sequence is 17 residues long. The ends lost 2 bases at V and 2 bases at J; junction bases unmatched: 8. Germline CDR1 MNHEY, CDR2 SMNVEV (reference sequence). The CDR3 DNA follows: TGTGCCAGCAGTTTAATCTCGGCGGGACAGGGGGCCTACGAGCAGTACTTC. This codes for CASSLISAGQGAYEQYF.

CDR3 region: CASSGGTGNIAYEQYF. The CDR3 nucleotides are TGTGCCAGCAGCGGGGGGACTGGAAACATAGCCTACGAGCAGTACTTC. V is TRBV5-5 and J is TRBJ2-7; possible D gene TRBD2, 6 bases. CDR1 and CDR2 (germline): SGHKS, YYEKEE (reference sequence). CDR3 length: 16 residues. Trimming removed 4 bases at V and 2 bases at J, with 19 bases between.

The rearrangement links TRBV7-2 to TRBJ1-2; D perhaps matches TRBD1 (6 bases). Germline V gives CDR1 SGHTA, CDR2 FQGNSA. Trimming left V 1 base short and J 4 bases short, with 13 bases between. This CDR3 spans 15 amino acids. CDR3 region: CASSLGTAAGYGYTF. The CDR3 DNA follows: TGTGCCAGCAGCTTAGGGACAGCGGCGGGCTATGGCTACACCTTC. The whole variable domain, remainder taken from reference TRBV7-2 and TRBJ1-2, is GAGVSQSPSNKVTEKGKDVELRCDPISGHTALYWYRQSLGQGLEFLIYFQGNSAPDKSGLPSDRFSAERTGGSVSTLTIQRTQQEDSAVYLCASSLGTAAGYGYTFGSGTRLTVV.

This chain uses TRBV4-3 with TRBJ1-5; TRBD1 is a possible D gene (5 bases). In germline, CDR1 is LGHNA, CDR2 YSLEER. The ends were cut back, 0 bases at V and 6 bases at J, with 12 bases in the middle. This CDR3 region has 15 residues. In DNA, the CDR3 is TGCGCCAGCAGCCAAGATCTCAGGGTTGCTCAGCCCCAGCATTTT. This encodes CASSQDLRVAQPQHF.

The rearrangement uses TRBV19 and TRBJ2-5, with D possibly matching TRBD2 (7 bases). Germline V gene data show CDR1 as LNHDA and CDR2 as SQIVND (reference sequence). V was pared by 3 bases and J by 2 bases, with 13 bases between. This CDR3 region has 15 residues. CDR3 residues: CASSILGGTQETQYF. The CDR3, as DNA: TGTGCCAGTAGTATTTTGGGAGGGACACAAGAGACCCAGTACTTC.

This clone occurred once. Distinct nucleotide sequences in the sample also encode this CDR3. V usage is TRBV30 and J usage is TRBJ1-2, with 7 bases identical to TRBD1. The CDR3 spans 12 residues. Germline-derived CDR1 and CDR2 are GTSNPN and SVGIG (reference sequence). Germline trimming cut 1 base from V and 6 bases from J; bases unmatched to any gene: 2. The chain's CDR3 is CAWSGTGDGYTF. The CDR3 coding sequence is TGTGCCTGGAGTGGTACAGGGGATGGCTACACCTTC.

The chain has TRBV29-1 and TRBJ1-2; unclear D gene. V lost 4 bases and J 8 bases, leaving 8 bases between the germline ends. The length of the CDR3 is 10 residues. Germline assignment: CDR1 SQVTM and CDR2 ANQGSEA. For the CDR3, the DNA is TGCAGCGTTGGGAGTGGAGGCTACACCTTC. It yields the protein CSVGSGGYTF.

V usage is TRBV7-2 and J usage is TRBJ2-3, with a weak D call TRBD1 (6 bases). The CDR3 totals 15 residues. CDR1 SGHTA and CDR2 FQGNSA come from the germline V gene. Trimming took 3 bases from V and 1 from J, leaving 11 bases between them. The CDR3 DNA reads TGTGCCAGCAGCTTCTTCAGGGGAGGCACAGATACGCAGTATTTT. It encodes CASSFFRGGTDTQYF.

The chain combines TRBV5-5 with TRBJ1-4; 9 nucleotides line up with TRBD1. Trimming cost V 4 bases and J 7 bases; bases outside gene matches: 11. The CDR3 covers 16 residues. Per the germline V gene, CDR1 is SGHKS and CDR2 is YYEKEE (reference sequence). This chain's CDR3 is CASSQLGTGKREKLFF. The CDR3, as DNA: TGTGCCAGCAGCCAACTTGGGACAGGGAAACGTGAAAAACTGTTTTTT.

The rearrangement uses TRBV7-3 and TRBJ2-5; D perhaps matches TRBD1 (5 bases). The germline V gene has CDR1 SGHTA and CDR2 FQGTGA. CDR3 length: 15 amino acids. Between the trimmed V and J ends, which lost 1 base and 5 bases, there was a span of 14 bases. In DNA form, the CDR3 reads TGTGCCAGCAGCTTAAGTGGGGCGCCTGCTGAGACCCAGTACTTC. Translated, it gives CASSLSGAPAETQYF.

This chain joins TRBV5-1 and TRBJ2-3, with 10 nucleotides matching TRBD2. The J segment lost 4 bases and the V segment lost 2 bases, leaving 4 bases of the junction unmatched. The CDR3 consists of 15 residues. The germline V gene encodes CDR1 SGHRS and CDR2 YFSETQ. The CDR3 region is CASSLIAGGADTQYF. The CDR3 DNA reads as TGCGCCAGCAGCTTAATAGCGGGGGGTGCAGATACGCAGTATTTT.

The CDR3: CSVADRAYNEQFF. CDR3 bases: TGCAGCGTTGCGGACAGGGCCTACAATGAGCAGTTCTTC. This chain joins TRBV29-1 and TRBJ2-1; 8 bases agree with TRBD1. The V gene end was trimmed by 4 bases and the J gene end by 2 bases; junction bases not matched to a gene: 1. The length of the CDR3 is 13 residues. Germline values: CDR1 SQVTM, CDR2 ANQGSEA.

The rearrangement links TRBV28 to TRBJ2-1, with 8 bases that match TRBD2. The CDR3 has 17 residues. V shed 6 bases and J 1 base; nucleotides not matched to a gene: 11. From germline, CDR1 is MDHEN and CDR2 SYDVKM. CDR3 amino acids: CASRQRGGLGSYNEQFF. The CDR3 DNA reads as TGTGCCAGCAGGCAACGGGGGGGGCTGGGATCCTACAATGAGCAGTTCTTC.

V is TRBV12-3 or TRBV12-4 and J is TRBJ2-7; D is undetermined. The CDR3 is made up of 11 amino acids. V was pared by 8 bases and J by 3 bases, with 8 bases between. For the CDR3, the DNA is TGTGCCAGCGGCCGAAACTACGAGCAGTACTTC. This translates into CASGRNYEQYF.

The J gene is TRBJ1-2, the V gene TRBV7-6; the match to TRBD1 covers 8 bases. The CDR3 runs 16 residues. V dropped 4 bases and J dropped 4; count of bases not matched to a gene: 11. Germline V gene data show CDR1 as SGHVS and CDR2 as FNYEAQ. As DNA, the CDR3 is TGTGCCAGCAGCTCCGACCTGACAGGGGAGGTCTATGGCTACACCTTC. It translates to CASSSDLTGEVYGYTF.

V gene TRBV27 combines with J gene TRBJ2-7; D may be TRBD2 (6 bases). The CDR3 runs 13 residues. The V end lost 1 base, the J end lost 4 bases, and 8 bases lay between the germline ends. Per germline, CDR1 MNHEY and CDR2 SMNVEV (reference sequence). The CDR3 nucleotides read TGTGCCAGCAGTTTATATGGGGGGTACGAGCAGTACTTC. Its translation: CASSLYGGYEQYF.

A single count supports this clone. The CDR3 DNA follows: TGCGCCAGCAGCCAACAGGGCACGGTAAGCAATCAGCCCCAGCATTTT. Protein product: CASSQQGTVSNQPQHF. The V call is TRBV10-1, the J call TRBJ1-5; a weak D match, TRBD1 (6 bases). Germline values: CDR1 WNHNN, CDR2 SYGVQD (reference sequence). V was trimmed by 6 bases and J by 1 base, leaving 16 bases between them. The CDR3 length is 16 residues.

This chain uses TRBV5-1 with TRBJ2-7, with TRBD1 matching over 8 bases. The CDR3 spans 14 residues. J was trimmed by 5 bases and V by 0 bases; bases with no gene match: 4. Germline CDR1 SGHRS, CDR2 YFSETQ. Here the CDR3 DNA reads TGCGCCAGCAGCTTGGGACAGGGGTTTGACGAGCAGTACTTC. Its translation: CASSLGQGFDEQYF.

The chain employs TRBV7-3 and TRBJ2-3, with 9 bases fitting TRBD1. Per the germline V gene, CDR1 is SGHTA and CDR2 is FQGTGA. The V gene end was trimmed by 5 bases and the J gene end by 2 bases; junction bases not matched to a gene: 5. This CDR3 comprises 15 residues. CDR3 DNA: TGTGCCAGCAGCAGGGGACAGGGACCCACAGATACGCAGTATTTT. Translated: CASSRGQGPTDTQYF.

The CDR3 nucleotides read TGTGCCAGCAGTTACGGCAGGGCAGGGGAAAAACTGTTTTTT. The encoded protein is CASSYGRAGEKLFF. The chain is built from TRBV6-5 and TRBJ1-4; D is possibly TRBD1 (5 bases). In germline, CDR1 is MNHEY, CDR2 SVGAGI. The CDR3 covers 14 residues. Trimming took off 2 bases at V and 8 bases at J, with 12 bases between the two ends.

The chain employs TRBV30 and TRBJ2-3, with D maybe TRBD2 (6 bases). V was pared by 5 bases and J by 2 bases, with 14 bases between. CDR3 length: 14 residues. Germline-derived CDR1 and CDR2 are GTSNPN and SVGIG (reference sequence). The CDR3 loop reads CAWSGGGITDTQYF. As DNA, the CDR3 is TGTGCCTGGTCCGGAGGAGGGATCACAGATACGCAGTATTTT.